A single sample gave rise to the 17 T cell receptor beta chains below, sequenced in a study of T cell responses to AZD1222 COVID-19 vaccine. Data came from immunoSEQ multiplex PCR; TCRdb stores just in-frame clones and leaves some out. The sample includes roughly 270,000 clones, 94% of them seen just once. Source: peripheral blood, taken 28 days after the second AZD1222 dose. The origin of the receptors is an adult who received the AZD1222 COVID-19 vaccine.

Here the CDR3 reads CASSLSLGRGFRQGVQEKLFF. The DNA of the CDR3 is TGTGCCAGCAGCTTATCCCTTGGTAGGGGGTTCCGACAGGGAGTACAGGAAAAACTGTTTTTT. The V and J genes are TRBV7-3 and TRBJ1-4, with 7 bases fitting TRBD1. The CDR3 consists of 21 residues. In germline, CDR1 is SGHTA, CDR2 FQGTGA. Unmatched junction bases numbered 26, after V lost 2 bases and J lost 8 bases.

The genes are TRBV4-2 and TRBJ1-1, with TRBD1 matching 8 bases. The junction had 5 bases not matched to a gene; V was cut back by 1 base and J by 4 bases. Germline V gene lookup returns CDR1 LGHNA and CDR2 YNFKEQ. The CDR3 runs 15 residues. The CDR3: CASSQVVGTGTEAFF. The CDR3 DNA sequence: TGTGCCAGCAGCCAAGTAGTGGGGACAGGCACTGAAGCTTTCTTT.

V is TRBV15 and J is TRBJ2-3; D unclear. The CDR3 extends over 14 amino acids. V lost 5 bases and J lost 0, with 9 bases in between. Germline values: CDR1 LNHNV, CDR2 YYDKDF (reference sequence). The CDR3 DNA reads TGTGCCACCAGCGAACTATATAGCACAGATACGCAGTATTTT. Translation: CATSELYSTDTQYF.

This CDR3 is CASSEQETDTQYF. CDR3 nucleotide sequence: TGTGCCAGCAGTGAACAAGAAACAGATACGCAGTATTTT. The genes are TRBV2 and TRBJ2-3; D gene unclear. V lost 2 bases and J lost 3, with 6 bases in between. Germline lookup yields CDR1 SNHLY and CDR2 FYNNEI. This CDR3 has 13 amino acids.

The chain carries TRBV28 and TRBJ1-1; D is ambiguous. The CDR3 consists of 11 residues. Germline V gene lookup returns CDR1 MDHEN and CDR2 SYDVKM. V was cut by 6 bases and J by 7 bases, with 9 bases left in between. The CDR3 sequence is CASSLSHEAFF. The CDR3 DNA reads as TGTGCCAGCAGCCTTTCTCATGAAGCTTTCTTT.

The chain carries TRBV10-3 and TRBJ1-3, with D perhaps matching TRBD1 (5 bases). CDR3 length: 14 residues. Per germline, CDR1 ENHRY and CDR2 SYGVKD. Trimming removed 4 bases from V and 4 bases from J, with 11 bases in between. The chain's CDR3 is CAISVGEVGNTIYF. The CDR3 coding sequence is TGTGCCATCAGTGTAGGGGAGGTCGGAAACACCATATATTTT.

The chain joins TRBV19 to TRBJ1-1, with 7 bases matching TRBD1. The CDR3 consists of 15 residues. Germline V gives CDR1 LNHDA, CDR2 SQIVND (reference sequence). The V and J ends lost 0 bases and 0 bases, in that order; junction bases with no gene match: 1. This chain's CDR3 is CASSIDDRVNTEAFF. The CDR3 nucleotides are TGTGCCAGTAGTATAGATGACAGGGTGAACACTGAAGCTTTCTTT.

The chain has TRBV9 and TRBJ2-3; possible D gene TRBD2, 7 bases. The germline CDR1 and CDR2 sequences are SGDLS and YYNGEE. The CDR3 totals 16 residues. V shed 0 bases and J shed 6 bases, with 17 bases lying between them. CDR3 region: CASSVAGGRGSDTQYF. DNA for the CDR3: TGTGCCAGCAGCGTAGCCGGGGGGCGAGGGTCGGATACGCAGTATTTT.

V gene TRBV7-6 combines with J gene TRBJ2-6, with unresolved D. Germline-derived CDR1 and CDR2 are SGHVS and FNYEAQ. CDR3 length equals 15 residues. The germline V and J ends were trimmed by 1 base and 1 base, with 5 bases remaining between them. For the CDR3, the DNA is TGTGCCAGCAGCTTAGTGTCGTCTGGGGCCAACGTCCTGACTTTC. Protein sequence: CASSLVSSGANVLTF.

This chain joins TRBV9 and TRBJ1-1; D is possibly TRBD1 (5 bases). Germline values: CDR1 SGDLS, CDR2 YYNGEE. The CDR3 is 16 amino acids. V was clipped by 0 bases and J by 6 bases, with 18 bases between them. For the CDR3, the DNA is TGTGCCAGCAGCGTAGGACGACAGTCTAATGCAGCTGAAGCTTTCTTT. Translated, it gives CASSVGRQSNAAEAFF.

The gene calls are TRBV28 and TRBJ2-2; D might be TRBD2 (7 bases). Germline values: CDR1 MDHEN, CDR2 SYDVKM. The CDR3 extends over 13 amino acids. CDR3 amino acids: CAGGTTNTGELFF. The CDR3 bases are TGTGCGGGGGGGACAACGAACACCGGGGAGCTGTTTTTT.

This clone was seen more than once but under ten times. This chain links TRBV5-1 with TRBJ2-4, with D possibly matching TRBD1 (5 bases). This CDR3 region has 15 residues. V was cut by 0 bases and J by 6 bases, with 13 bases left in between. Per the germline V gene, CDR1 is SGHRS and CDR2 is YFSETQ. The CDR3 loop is CASSLEQAATNIQYF. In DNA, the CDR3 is TGCGCCAGCAGCTTGGAACAGGCAGCAACAAACATTCAGTACTTC.

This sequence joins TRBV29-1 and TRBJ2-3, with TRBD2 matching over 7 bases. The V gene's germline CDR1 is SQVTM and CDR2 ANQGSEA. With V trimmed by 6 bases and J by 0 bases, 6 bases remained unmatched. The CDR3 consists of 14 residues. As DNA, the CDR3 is TGCAGCGTCCTTCCGGGAGGAAGCACAGATACGCAGTATTTT. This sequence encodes CSVLPGGSTDTQYF.

CDR3 coding DNA: TGCGCCAGCAGCCAAGTCGGGAACAGCAATCAGCCCCAGCATTTT. Translating it yields CASSQVGNSNQPQHF. The V gene is TRBV4-1, the J gene TRBJ1-5; no clear D. Trimming shortened V by 1 base and J by 1 base, and 8 bases separated the two germline ends. The CDR3 sequence is 15 residues long. Germline values: CDR1 MGHRA, CDR2 YSYEKL.

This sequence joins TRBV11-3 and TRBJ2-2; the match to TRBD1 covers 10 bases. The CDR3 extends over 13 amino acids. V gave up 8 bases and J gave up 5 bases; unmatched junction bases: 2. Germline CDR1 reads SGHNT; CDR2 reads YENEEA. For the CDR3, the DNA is TGTGCCAGCGGACAGGGGGGGACCGGGGAGCTGTTTTTT. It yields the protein CASGQGGTGELFF.

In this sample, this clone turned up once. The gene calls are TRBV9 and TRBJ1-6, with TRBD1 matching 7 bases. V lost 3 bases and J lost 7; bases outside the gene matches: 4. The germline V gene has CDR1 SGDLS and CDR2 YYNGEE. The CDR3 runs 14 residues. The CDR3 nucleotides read TGTGCCAGCAGCGCGGGACAGCCGAATTCACCCCTCCACTTT. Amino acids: CASSAGQPNSPLHF. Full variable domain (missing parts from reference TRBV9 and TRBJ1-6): DSGVTQTPKHLITATGQRVTLRCSPRSGDLSVYWYQQSLDQGLQFLIQYYNGEERAKGNILERFSAQQFPDLHSELNLSSLELGDSALYFCASSAGQPNSPLHFGNGTRLTVT.

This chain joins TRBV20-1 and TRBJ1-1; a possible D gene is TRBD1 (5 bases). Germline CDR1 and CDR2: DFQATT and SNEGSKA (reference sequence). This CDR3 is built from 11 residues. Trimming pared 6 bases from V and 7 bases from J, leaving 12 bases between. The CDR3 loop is CSALPGVEAFF. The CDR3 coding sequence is TGCAGTGCCCTACCGGGGGTTGAAGCTTTCTTT.